This T cell receptor (beta chain) was recorded in a study of graft-versus-host responses after intestinal transplantation. About the research overall: Anti-thymocyte globulin induction preceded roughly 3 years of tacrolimus and steroid maintenance in all recipients.

Germline CDR1 and CDR2: MRHNA and SNTAGT. Between the trimmed V and J ends, which lost 4 bases and 0 bases, there was a span of 8 bases. This CDR3 region has 14 residues. Study results and limitations: Individuals who had graft-donor T cell macrochimerism had allografts that showed high graft-versus-host to host-versus-graft clonal ratios. Maximum circulating GvH clone levels tracked with early post-transplant HvG decreases.

Only in-frame clones appear in the TCRdb table, and some are missing; sequencing was by immunoSEQ multiplex PCR. The sample has about 120,000 clones, about 93% seen once. In the case of this clone: What it binds is unknown.

This TCR was sampled from a human donor who received an intestinal transplant. The starting material was unstimulated CD8+ T cells sorted from spleen or lymph node cells, obtained before intestinal transplant. The genes are TRBV6-4 and TRBJ2-3; D unresolved. In nucleotides, the CDR3 is TGTGCCAGCAGTGCGGAGTCTAGCACAGATACGCAGTATTTT. This gives the protein CASSAESSTDTQYF.